This TCR beta chain appears in the sequencing data of a study of blood T cell repertoires in COVID-19. Study as a whole: Sources were T cells, B-cell-depleted T cells, or PBMCs; the material itself was cDNA or gDNA.

Germline CDR1 and CDR2: MNHEY and SMNVEV (reference sequence). Trimming cost V 0 bases and J 6 bases; bases outside gene matches: 4. The length of the CDR3 is 15 residues. As processed by the authors: Amplification from reference gene primers served as the basis for estimated nucleated cell counts. Sequencing was performed with immunoSEQ multiplex PCR; in TCRdb, only in-frame clones are kept and a portion is missing. That table gives V, J and clone size, and the DNA gave D and trimming. The sample includes more than 45,000 clones, about 90% of them seen just once. The sample was peripheral blood. The genes are TRBV27 and TRBJ1-2; TRBD1 matches 10 bases. This receptor was identified in a man between 60 and 70 years old with acute or convalescent COVID-19. CDR3 sequence (DNA): TGTGCCAGCAGTTTATCGATGGGACAGGGGCATGGCTACACCTTC. Translated, it gives CASSLSMGQGHGYTF.